This passage covers 11 T cell receptor beta chains from one sample sequenced in a study of beta chain features in type 1 diabetes. Their antigens remain unidentified. The sequenced template was cDNA made from the entire isolated RNA. Repertoires were generated with immunoSEQ multiplex PCR, while TCRdb's copy carries only in-frame clones and drops some. The data contain 550,000 to 850,000 clones, around 15% of them seen just once; the ten biggest clones take up 0.02% to 0.025%. Overall study findings and caveats: TCRB CDR3 length was moderately but significantly reduced in all four CD4+ subsets of Type 1 diabetes patients.

Sequencing was performed on naive CD4+ T cells from blood. The receptors derive from a man younger than 35 with type 1 diabetes.

The chain is built from TRBV28 and TRBJ2-3; 11 bases map to TRBD1. CDR3 length: 17 residues. Germline CDR1 is MDHEN and CDR2 is SYDVKM. V shed 7 bases, J shed 5 bases, and the junction held 14 bases outside the gene matches. CDR3 coding DNA: TGTGCCAGCACGACCGGGACAGGGGGAAGTCTTCAAGATACGCAGTATTTT. Translation: CASTTGTGGSLQDTQYF.

This sequence joins TRBV7-9 and TRBJ1-2, with 8 nucleotides matching TRBD1. The V gene's germline CDR1 is SEHNR and CDR2 FQNEAQ (reference sequence). V shed 5 bases, J shed 4 bases, and the junction held 9 bases outside the gene matches. The CDR3 is 15 amino acids. The CDR3 loop reads CASSPIVGQGYGYTF. The CDR3 DNA reads as TGTGCCAGCAGCCCAATTGTAGGACAGGGCTATGGCTACACCTTC.

V and J are TRBV28 and TRBJ2-2, with TRBD2 matching 8 bases. The V and J ends lost 6 bases and 4 bases, in that order; junction bases with no gene match: 7. Germline assignment: CDR1 MDHEN and CDR2 SYDVKM. This CDR3 region has 15 residues. The DNA for the CDR3 is TGTGCCAGCAGCCCCGGGGGGGTGGGCACCGGGGAGCTGTTTTTT. This codes for CASSPGGVGTGELFF.

This clone occurred a few times. V usage is TRBV28 and J usage is TRBJ2-2; a weak D match, TRBD1 (6 bases). Germline V lookup: CDR1 MDHEN, CDR2 SYDVKM. This CDR3 is built from 16 residues. With 7 bases removed from V and 1 base from J, the gap between germline ends came to 16 bases. In DNA, the CDR3 is TGTGCCAGCAACCTGGGGGCCAGGTTGAACACCGGGGAGCTGTTTTTT. Translating gives CASNLGARLNTGELFF.

This clone was seen a handful of times. The rearrangement links TRBV25-1 to TRBJ1-1, with D unresolved. V lost 0 bases and J 7 bases, leaving 3 bases between the germline ends. This CDR3 has 11 amino acids. Germline V CDR1 and CDR2: MGHDK, SYGVNS. In nucleotides, the CDR3 is TGTGCCAGCAGTGAATATAATGAAGCTTTCTTT. Translated, it gives CASSEYNEAFF.

The chain couples TRBV6-6 to TRBJ2-1; D remains unclear. This CDR3 comprises 13 residues. Germline V gene lookup returns CDR1 MNHNY and CDR2 SVGAGI (reference sequence). The V end was cut by 2 bases, the J end by 2 bases, with 4 bases between. The CDR3 coding sequence is TGTGCCAGCAGTTACAGGGCCTACAATGAGCAGTTCTTC. Its translation: CASSYRAYNEQFF.

This clone has only a few counts. The rearrangement joins TRBV29-1 to TRBJ1-2, with a tentative D call TRBD1 (6 bases). Germline lookup yields CDR1 SQVTM and CDR2 ANQGSEA. The CDR3 runs to 13 residues. V lost 7 bases and J 2 bases, leaving 14 bases between the germline ends. The CDR3 nucleotides read TGCAGCGCCAGCAGTACAGGGAACTATGGCTACACCTTC. Its translation: CSASSTGNYGYTF. The full variable domain, completed using reference TRBV29-1 and TRBJ1-2, is SAVISQKPSRDICQRGTSLTIQCQVDSQVTMMFWYRQQPGQSLTLIATANQGSEATYESGFVIDKFPISRPNLTFSTLTVSNMSPEDSSIYLCSASSTGNYGYTFGSGTRLTVV.

CDR3 amino acids: CSVRTGENPNSPLHF. CDR3 nucleotide sequence: TGCAGCGTCCGGACAGGGGAGAACCCTAATTCACCCCTCCACTTT. The chain links TRBV29-1 to TRBJ1-6; 9 bases are a match to TRBD1. Trimming at V came to 6 bases and at J to 6 bases, leaving 9 bases not matched to a gene. Per the germline V gene, CDR1 is SQVTM and CDR2 is ANQGSEA. CDR3 length equals 15 residues.

This clone was counted between two and nine times. The genes are TRBV6-1 and TRBJ2-5; 7 bases align to TRBD1. Germline V lookup: CDR1 MNHNS, CDR2 SASEGT. Germline trimming cut 3 bases from V and 8 bases from J; bases unmatched to any gene: 6. The CDR3 length is 13 residues. This CDR3 is CASSEGRQGTQYF. The CDR3 coding sequence is TGTGCCAGCAGTGAGGGAAGACAGGGAACCCAGTACTTC.

In its sample, this clone was seen a few times. This chain links TRBV29-1 with TRBJ1-5; D may be TRBD1 (5 bases). Trimming shortened V by 4 bases and J by 2 bases, and 9 bases separated the two germline ends. CDR1 is SQVTM and CDR2 is ANQGSEA in the germline V gene. The CDR3 loop spans 13 amino acids. The CDR3, as DNA: TGCAGCGTTGCTACGGGGGGCAATCAGCCCCAGCATTTT. Protein: CSVATGGNQPQHF.

This clone was observed a handful of times. The chain carries TRBV30 and TRBJ1-4; D possibly corresponds to TRBD1 (6 bases). Germline V gene lookup returns CDR1 GTSNPN and CDR2 SVGIG (reference sequence). Trimming took off 2 bases at V and 9 bases at J, with 19 bases between the two ends. The CDR3 extends over 15 amino acids. The CDR3 here is CAWSPKSGDTKKLFF. Written as DNA, the CDR3 is TGTGCCTGGAGTCCGAAGTCAGGGGACACGAAAAAACTGTTTTTT.